These T cell receptor beta chains were read from a single sample in a study of blood T cell repertoires in COVID-19. Produced via immunoSEQ multiplex PCR; TCRdb's table is partial and in-frame only. The data show some 150,000 clones, with around 81% seen just once and around 8% held by the top ten. The sample taken for sequencing was peripheral blood. The receptors originated from a human donor in a cohort sampled during active COVID-19. Both conserved end residues are part of each CDR3.

TRBJ1-2 TRBV15 CATSREGQHNYGYTF
TRBJ1-1 TRBV2 CASSVDSLIRAFF
TRBJ1-1 TRBV15 CATSRDKGAAEAFF
TRBJ1-5 TRBV7-9 CASSLGQGVQPQHF
TRBJ1-2 TRBV23-1 CASSQAAGINYGYTF
TRBJ2-1 TRBV7-8 CASSLRQGRGEQFF
TRBJ2-7 TRBV6-6 CASSYQPGVSYEQYF
TRBJ1-3 TRBV6-1 CASSERELYTIYF
TRBJ1-3 TRBV3-1/TRBV3-2 CASSHGHAGGNTIYF
TRBJ1-4 TRBV18 CASSPMRAAEKLFF
TRBJ2-7 TRBV6-5 CASSSPTDSSYEQYF
TRBJ2-3 TRBV7-7 CAPPRDRSTDTQYF
TRBJ1-2 TRBV2 CASGTDSNYGYTF
TRBJ2-1 TRBV2 CASSEQGRGHNEQFF
TRBJ1-1 TRBV7-2 CASSGGGQSTEAFF
TRBJ1-1 TRBV14 CASSTYRAGEAFF
TRBJ1-3 TRBV6-5 CASSHTGNSGNTIYF
TRBJ2-5 TRBV4-2 CASSQEPSTGYQETQYF
TRBJ1-1 TRBV6-5 CASSLDSLNTEAFF
TRBJ2-1 TRBV7-9 CASSIRPQGYNEQFF
TRBJ2-2 TRBV28 CASRELGGRRNANTGELFF
TRBJ1-2 TRBV3-1/TRBV3-2 CASGYGEHGYTF
TRBJ1-6 TRBV27 CASSLLGQGYSPLHF
TRBJ1-3 TRBV19 CASSLQGTGNTIYF
TRBJ1-6 TRBV5-1 CASKTSGVNSPLHF
TRBJ2-7 TRBV6-5 CASNSPGQGYEQYF
TRBJ1-4 TRBV5-1 CASSPMTGASTNEKLFF
TRBJ2-3 TRBV20-1 CSASSTSGSTDTQYF
TRBJ2-3 TRBV9 CASSVTGLAGTTDTQYF
TRBJ1-5 TRBV24-1 CATSESPSWGGSNQPQHF
TRBJ1-2 TRBV6-6 CASSFRDYGYTF
TRBJ2-7 TRBV5-8 CASSLGVDRGIYEQYF
TRBJ1-2 TRBV12-3/TRBV12-4 CASSLGTGLGYTF
TRBJ2-5 TRBV5-4 CASSLVLPGQETQYF
TRBJ2-7 TRBV11-1 CASSSPGGGSYEQYF
TRBJ2-2 TRBV5-5 CASSLLSASGYTGELFF
TRBJ2-2 TRBV3-1/TRBV3-2 CASSQGESDSGELFF
TRBJ2-5 TRBV11-2 CASSLVRRDREAQYF
TRBJ2-7 TRBV25-1 CASKGTKTYEQYF
TRBJ2-2 TRBV6-5 CASSRGQGELFF
TRBJ1-1 TRBV10-1 CASSEDRNTEAFF
TRBJ2-3 TRBV5-4 CASSSGGAESTDTQYF
TRBJ2-3 TRBV2 CASSEARTGTDTQYF
TRBJ2-5 TRBV7-2 CASSSSLQETQYF
TRBJ2-6 TRBV7-2 CASSPGGRAGANVLTF
TRBJ2-2 TRBV6-5 CASSQDRANTGELFF
TRBJ2-3 TRBV6-5 CASSYSGTGDPDTQYF
TRBJ1-2 TRBV6-5 CASRGTGRFDGYTF
TRBJ1-6 TRBV4-1 CASSVRQGASSPLHF
TRBJ2-7 TRBV5-1 CASSLRDSSYEQYF
TRBJ1-5 TRBV3-1/TRBV3-2 CASSRTGGNQPQHF
TRBJ1-1 TRBV19 CASSQTGGGTEAFF
TRBJ2-7 TRBV5-1 CASSFDLAYEQYF
TRBJ1-5 TRBV3-1/TRBV3-2 CASSQAGIQPQHF
TRBJ1-1 TRBV18 CASSPPRGGQGTEAFF
TRBJ1-1 TRBV5-5 CASSRFGTGGVTEAFF
TRBJ1-5 TRBV10-1 CASSESPGQGERQPQHF
TRBJ2-1 TRBV20-1 CSASGRFSYNEQFF
TRBJ1-2 TRBV2 CATSPGAGYTF
TRBJ1-6 TRBV5-5 CASSLSGVNSPLHF